The 21 T cell receptor beta chains in this list originate from one sample, sequenced in a study of shared clonotypes between healthy human individuals. Generated by immunoSEQ multiplex PCR, the TCRdb table keeps only in-frame clones and is missing some. This table has 640,000 or so clones, 72% appearing once. Sequenced input: memory CD4+ T cells sorted from blood. Noted subset: CD45RA-negative fraction. These receptor sequences come from a woman aged 30 to 39 in good health.

This chain joins TRBV7-2 and TRBJ1-2, with no clear D. V lost 4 bases, J lost 8 bases, and 11 bases lay in between. The CDR3 is made up of 12 amino acids. CDR1 and CDR2 from the germline V gene are SGHTA and FQGNSA. Written as DNA, the CDR3 is TGTGCCAGCAGCTATGGACTGGCCGGCTACACCTTC. It translates to CASSYGLAGYTF.

The chain has TRBV7-2 and TRBJ2-1; perhaps TRBD2 as D (5 bases). Germline V gene sequence: CDR1 SGHTA, CDR2 FQGNSA. V gave up 0 bases and J gave up 6 bases, with 9 bases separating them. The CDR3 covers 14 residues. CDR3 region: CASSLASSGNEQFF. DNA for the CDR3: TGTGCCAGCAGCTTAGCGTCGAGCGGCAATGAGCAGTTCTTC.

This sequence joins TRBV2 and TRBJ2-1; 9 bases agree with TRBD1. Trimming took 5 bases from V and 4 from J; bases not matched to a gene: 6. This CDR3 has 15 amino acids. Germline V lookup: CDR1 SNHLY, CDR2 FYNNEI. The CDR3 here is CASSIGTGSYNEQFF. DNA of the CDR3: TGTGCCAGCAGTATAGGGACAGGGTCGTACAATGAGCAGTTCTTC.

As for this clone: The same CDR3 also results from other DNA sequences found in this sample. The CDR3 nucleotides are TGCGCCAGCACGTACTCTAGCGGGAGCTCCTACGAGCAGTACTTC. Protein product: CASTYSSGSSYEQYF. The chain is built from TRBV5-1 and TRBJ2-7, with 10 bases identical to TRBD2. Germline V CDR1 and CDR2: SGHRS, YFSETQ. This CDR3 is 15 amino acids long. Trimming at V came to 6 bases and at J to 0 bases, leaving 6 bases not matched to a gene.

The chain has TRBV6-1 and TRBJ2-5; D ambiguous. This CDR3 has 11 residues. The germline V gene encodes CDR1 MNHNS and CDR2 SASEGT. Trimming took 5 bases from V and 5 from J, leaving 6 bases between them. CDR3 sequence: CASSIGETQYF. CDR3 coding DNA: TGTGCCAGCAGTATAGGTGAGACCCAGTACTTC.

This clone was seen a single time. The chain combines TRBV23-1 with TRBJ1-2, with 12 nucleotides matching TRBD1. TRBV23-1 is identified as an open reading frame with a role that is uncertain. The CDR3 sequence is 17 residues long. The junction had 9 bases not matched to a gene; V was cut back by 5 bases and J by 2 bases. CDR3 coding DNA: TGCGCCAGCAGTGCACCGGGACAGGGGGCCCGGAACTATGGCTACACCTTC. This gives the protein CASSAPGQGARNYGYTF.

The J gene is TRBJ2-1, the V gene TRBV25-1; 13 bases agree with TRBD2. CDR3 length equals 16 residues. V was clipped by 5 bases and J by 0 bases; unmatched bases: 1. The germline V gene has CDR1 MGHDK and CDR2 SYGVNS. The CDR3 nucleotides are TGTGCCAGCAGTAGGACTAGCGGGAGCTCCTACAATGAGCAGTTCTTC. Protein product: CASSRTSGSSYNEQFF. Full variable domain (rest looked up from reference TRBV25-1 and TRBJ2-1): EADIYQTPRYLVIGTGKKITLECSQTMGHDKMYWYQQDPGMELHLIHYSYGVNSTEKGDLSSESTVSRIRTEHFPLTLESARPSHTSQYLCASSRTSGSSYNEQFFGPGTRLTVL.

The J gene is TRBJ2-7, the V gene TRBV28, with TRBD1 matching 10 bases. The CDR3 has 13 amino acids. V lost 11 bases to trimming and J lost 5 bases; unmatched junction nucleotides: 9. Looked up from germline, CDR1 is MDHEN and CDR2 is SYDVKM. In nucleotides, the CDR3 is TGTGCCGCGGCGACAGGGGGCAAGGACGAGCAGTACTTC. As protein: CAAATGGKDEQYF.

The genes are TRBV4-2 and TRBJ1-1, with 9 bases that match TRBD1. In germline, CDR1 is LGHNA, CDR2 YNFKEQ. This CDR3 spans 16 amino acids. With V trimmed by 0 bases and J by 3 bases, 5 bases remained unmatched. As DNA, the CDR3 is TGTGCCAGCAGCCAAGATGGGACAGGGACCGACACTGAAGCTTTCTTT. It is translated as CASSQDGTGTDTEAFF.

This chain joins TRBV29-1 and TRBJ1-2; tentatively, D is TRBD1 (6 bases). The CDR3 length is 12 residues. Trimming stripped 7 bases from V and 0 bases from J, with 9 bases between. Germline CDR1 reads SQVTM; CDR2 reads ANQGSEA. The CDR3 bases are TGCAGCGCTAGGACAGCTAACTATGGCTACACCTTC. Protein product: CSARTANYGYTF.

The V call is TRBV19, the J call TRBJ1-5; D is perhaps TRBD1 (6 bases). Trimming removed 6 bases at V and 2 bases at J, with 20 bases between. This CDR3 contains 17 residues. Germline V gene data show CDR1 as LNHDA and CDR2 as SQIVND (reference sequence). CDR3 bases: TGTGCCAGTAGCCGAGGTCTACAGGGCCTGCGCAATCAGCCCCAGCATTTT. It is translated as CASSRGLQGLRNQPQHF.

This clone was observed a single time. The V call is TRBV13, the J call TRBJ1-2; the D is unclear. Germline CDR1 PRHDT, CDR2 FYEKMQ (reference sequence). This CDR3 has 17 residues. V lost 0 bases and J 1 base, leaving 15 bases between the germline ends. The CDR3 DNA is TGTGCCAGCAGCTTAGGCGTGAAGGGTGAGGTTAACTATGGCTACACCTTC. Encoded protein: CASSLGVKGEVNYGYTF.

The V gene is TRBV7-2, the J gene TRBJ1-3, with D maybe TRBD1 (6 bases). The CDR3 is 16 amino acids. V was shortened by 1 base and J by 2 bases, with 12 bases between the two germline ends. CDR1 and CDR2 from the germline V gene are SGHTA and FQGNSA. In DNA form, the CDR3 reads TGTGCCAGCAGCTTAGTTTGGTCAGGGGCTGGAAACACCATATATTTT. This sequence encodes CASSLVWSGAGNTIYF.

V and J are TRBV10-3 and TRBJ2-7, with 9 bases matching TRBD1. CDR1 and CDR2 (germline): ENHRY, SYGVKD. The CDR3 extends over 12 amino acids. V lost 2 bases to trimming and J lost 12 bases; unmatched junction nucleotides: 5. The DNA of the CDR3 is TGTGCCATCAGTGAGGACAGGGGGTCTCTGTACTTC. It yields the protein CAISEDRGSLYF.

CDR3 protein: CASSEGLWGQPQHF. Here the CDR3 DNA reads TGTGCCAGCAGTGAGGGACTATGGGGGCAGCCCCAGCATTTT. The rearrangement uses TRBV2 and TRBJ1-5; the D gene is possibly TRBD1 (5 bases). Germline values: CDR1 SNHLY, CDR2 FYNNEI. V was clipped by 3 bases and J by 7 bases, with 13 bases between them. This CDR3 has 14 residues. The entire variable domain, with the rest obtained from reference TRBV2 and TRBJ1-5, is as follows: EPEVTQTPSHQVTQMGQEVILRCVPISNHLYFYWYRQILGQKVEFLVSFYNNEISEKSEIFDDQFSVERPDGSNFTLKIRSTKLEDSAMYFCASSEGLWGQPQHFGDGTRLSIL.

The CDR3 sequence: CASSPPTSGGGAQETQYF. DNA of the CDR3: TGCGCCAGCAGCCCCCCGACTAGCGGAGGTGGGGCCCAAGAGACCCAGTACTTC. J is TRBJ2-5 and V is TRBV5-1; 9 bases fit TRBD2. In germline, CDR1 is SGHRS, CDR2 YFSETQ. The CDR3 loop spans 18 amino acids. V dropped 4 bases and J dropped 1; count of bases not matched to a gene: 14.

V and J are TRBV5-1 and TRBJ2-1, with a tentative D call TRBD2 (5 bases). CDR1 is SGHRS and CDR2 is YFSETQ in the germline V gene. V was pared by 3 bases and J by 4 bases, with 14 bases between. CDR3 size: 15 residues. The CDR3 here is CASSSSPGIYNEQFF. CDR3 nucleotide sequence: TGCGCCAGCAGCTCTTCACCGGGAATATACAATGAGCAGTTCTTC.

The chain uses TRBV5-1 and TRBJ1-3; D ambiguous. Trimming stripped 0 bases from V and 7 bases from J, with 8 bases between. There are 13 residues in the CDR3. Germline V gene lookup returns CDR1 SGHRS and CDR2 YFSETQ. As DNA, the CDR3 is TGCGCCAGCAGCTTGGAGGATAGGAACACCATATATTTT. Encoded protein: CASSLEDRNTIYF.

The chain joins TRBV6-5 to TRBJ1-5, with TRBD1 identical over 10 bases. CDR3 length: 12 amino acids. J was trimmed by 7 bases and V by 6 bases; bases with no gene match: 0. Per germline, CDR1 MNHEY and CDR2 SVGAGI. CDR3 region: CASRTGGQPQHF. Written as DNA, the CDR3 is TGTGCCAGCAGGACAGGGGGCCAGCCCCAGCATTTT.

V is TRBV18 and J is TRBJ1-3; D possibly corresponds to TRBD1 (6 bases). The CDR3 runs to 15 residues. Per germline, CDR1 KGHSH and CDR2 LQKENI. Trimming took 0 bases from V and 2 from J, leaving 8 bases between them. CDR3 protein: CASSPPTGAGNTIYF. The CDR3, as DNA: TGTGCCAGCTCACCACCGACAGGTGCTGGAAACACCATATATTTT.

V gene TRBV7-6 combines with J gene TRBJ2-3; D is undetermined. CDR1 is SGHVS, CDR2 FNYEAQ, per germline. CDR3 length: 14 amino acids. Trimming shortened V by 1 base and J by 6 bases, and 11 bases separated the two germline ends. The CDR3 nucleotides read TGTGCCAGCAGCTTAGTCGCAGGAACGGATACGCAGTATTTT. As protein: CASSLVAGTDTQYF.